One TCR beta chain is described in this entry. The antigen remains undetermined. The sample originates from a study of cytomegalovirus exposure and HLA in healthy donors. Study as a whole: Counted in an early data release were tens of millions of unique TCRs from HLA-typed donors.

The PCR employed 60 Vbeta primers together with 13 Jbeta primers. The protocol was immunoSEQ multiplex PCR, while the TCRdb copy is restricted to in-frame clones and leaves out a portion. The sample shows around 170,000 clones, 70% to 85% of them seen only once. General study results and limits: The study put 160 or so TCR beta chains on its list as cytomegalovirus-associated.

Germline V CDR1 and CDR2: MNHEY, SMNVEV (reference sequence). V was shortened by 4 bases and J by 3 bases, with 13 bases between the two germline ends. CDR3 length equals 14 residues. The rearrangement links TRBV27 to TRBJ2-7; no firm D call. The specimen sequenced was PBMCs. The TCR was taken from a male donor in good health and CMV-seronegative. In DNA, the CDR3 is TGTGCCAGCAGTTCCGCAAGTTCTAACTACGAGCAGTACTTC. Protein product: CASSSASSNYEQYF.